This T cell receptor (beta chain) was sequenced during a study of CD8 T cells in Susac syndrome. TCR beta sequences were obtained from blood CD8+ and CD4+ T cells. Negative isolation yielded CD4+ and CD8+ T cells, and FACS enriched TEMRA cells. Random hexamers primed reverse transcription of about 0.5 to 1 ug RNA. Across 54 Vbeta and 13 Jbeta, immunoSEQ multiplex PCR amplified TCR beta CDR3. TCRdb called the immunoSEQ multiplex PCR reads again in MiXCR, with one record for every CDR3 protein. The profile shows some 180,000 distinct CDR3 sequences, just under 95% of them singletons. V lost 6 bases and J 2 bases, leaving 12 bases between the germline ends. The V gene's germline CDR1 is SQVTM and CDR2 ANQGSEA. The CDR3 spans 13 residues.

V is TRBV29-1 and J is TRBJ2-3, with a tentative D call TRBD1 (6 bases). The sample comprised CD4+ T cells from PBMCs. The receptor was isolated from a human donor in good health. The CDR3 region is CSVSGQTTDTQYF. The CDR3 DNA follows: TGCAGCGTCTCGGGACAAACCACAGATACGCAGTATTTT.